The 6 T cell receptor beta chains given below trace back to one sample, sequenced in a study of regulatory T cells in long-lasting Graves disease. Sample time point: newly diagnosed GD, antithyroid drugs for less than 3 months. From PBMCs, RNA was extracted and then used to make the TCR library. Combining iRepertoire HTBI primers with Arm-PCR of CDR3 regions, the authors built TCR beta libraries. TCRdb redid the calling of the multiplex PCR reads with MiXCR, one entry per CDR3 protein. The sample lists some 220,000 distinct CDR3 sequences, roughly 20% occurring once. These data were also reused for a study on T cells in Graves' hyperthyroidism and ophthalmopathy.

The sample consisted of peripheral blood mononuclear cells (PBMCs), taken at new diagnosis, from a patient treated with antithyroid drugs. These receptors all come from a woman in her twenties or thirties with Graves disease.

This clonotype was seen ten or more times. The CDR3 bases are TGTGCCAGCAGCGTAGATCCCCAGGGGCCTTCCTACGAGCAGTACTTC. Encoded protein: CASSVDPQGPSYEQYF. The rearrangement uses TRBV9 and TRBJ2-7, with D possibly TRBD1 on 6 matching bases. Germline V lookup: CDR1 SGDLS, CDR2 YYNGEE. Deletions cut 0 bases from V and 1 base from J, with 14 bases between. The CDR3 runs 16 residues.

This clonotype appeared many times. This chain uses TRBV6-2 or TRBV6-3 with TRBJ1-1; no definite D call. V dropped 11 bases and J dropped 1 base, with 14 bases sitting between them. The V gene's germline CDR1 is MNHEY and CDR2 SVGEGT. The CDR3 extends over 13 amino acids. The CDR3 coding sequence is TGTGCCTGTGGTAGGGAAAGGAACACTGAAGCTTTCTTT. It yields the protein CACGRERNTEAFF.

Here the CDR3 reads CASSEAVLAGVDTQYF. The CDR3, as DNA: TGTGCCAGCAGTGAAGCTGTACTAGCGGGAGTTGATACGCAGTATTTT. The chain carries TRBV2 and TRBJ2-3; 11 bases are shared with TRBD2. This CDR3 contains 16 residues. V dropped 0 bases and J dropped 6; count of bases not matched to a gene: 5. Germline CDR1 reads SNHLY; CDR2 reads FYNNEI.

For this clonotype: Being one base from a much bigger clone, this may be a read error. The rearrangement uses TRBV2 and TRBJ2-2; TRBD2 is a possible D gene (5 bases). The CDR3 has 14 residues. CDR1 and CDR2 from the germline V gene are SNHLY and FYNNEI. The CDR3 spells CVSINGVDTGELFF. The DNA of the CDR3 is TGTGTCAGCATCAACGGGGTCGACACCGGGGAGCTGTTTTTT.

This clonotype was recorded many times. The chain carries TRBV11-2 and TRBJ1-2; 10 bases are shared with TRBD1. Germline V lookup: CDR1 SGHAT, CDR2 FQNNGV. J gave up 6 bases and V 6 bases, and 13 bases lay outside the gene matches. CDR3 length: 16 residues. This CDR3 is CASSRTGGIREHGYTF. The CDR3 DNA follows: TGTGCCAGCAGTCGGACAGGGGGAATAAGGGAGCATGGCTACACCTTC.

This clonotype was recorded at least ten times. This chain uses TRBV2 with TRBJ1-2, with D possibly being TRBD1 (5 bases). The CDR3 length is 14 residues. Per the germline V gene, CDR1 is SNHLY and CDR2 is FYNNEI. Trimming removed 7 bases from V and 7 bases from J, with 19 bases in between. The CDR3 protein is CASTLEGRGSGYTF. The CDR3 DNA sequence: TGTGCCAGCACCCTTGAGGGAAGGGGAAGTGGCTACACCTTC. Filled out from reference TRBV2 and TRBJ1-2, the complete variable domain reads EPEVTQTPSHQVTQMGQEVILRCVPISNHLYFYWYRQILGQKVEFLVSFYNNEISEKSEIFDDQFSVERPDGSNFTLKIRSTKLEDSAMYFCASTLEGRGSGYTFGSGTRLTVV.